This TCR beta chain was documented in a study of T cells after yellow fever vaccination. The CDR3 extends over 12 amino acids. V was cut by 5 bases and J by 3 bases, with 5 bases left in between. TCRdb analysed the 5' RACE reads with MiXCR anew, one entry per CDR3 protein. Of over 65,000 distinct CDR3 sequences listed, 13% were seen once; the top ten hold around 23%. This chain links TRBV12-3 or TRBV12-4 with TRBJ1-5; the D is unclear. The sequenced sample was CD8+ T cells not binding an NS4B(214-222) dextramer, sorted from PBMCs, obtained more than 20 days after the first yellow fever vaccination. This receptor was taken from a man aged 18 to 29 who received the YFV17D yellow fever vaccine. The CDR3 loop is CASSTLNQPQHF. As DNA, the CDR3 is TGTGCCAGCAGTACACTCAATCAGCCCCAGCATTTT.